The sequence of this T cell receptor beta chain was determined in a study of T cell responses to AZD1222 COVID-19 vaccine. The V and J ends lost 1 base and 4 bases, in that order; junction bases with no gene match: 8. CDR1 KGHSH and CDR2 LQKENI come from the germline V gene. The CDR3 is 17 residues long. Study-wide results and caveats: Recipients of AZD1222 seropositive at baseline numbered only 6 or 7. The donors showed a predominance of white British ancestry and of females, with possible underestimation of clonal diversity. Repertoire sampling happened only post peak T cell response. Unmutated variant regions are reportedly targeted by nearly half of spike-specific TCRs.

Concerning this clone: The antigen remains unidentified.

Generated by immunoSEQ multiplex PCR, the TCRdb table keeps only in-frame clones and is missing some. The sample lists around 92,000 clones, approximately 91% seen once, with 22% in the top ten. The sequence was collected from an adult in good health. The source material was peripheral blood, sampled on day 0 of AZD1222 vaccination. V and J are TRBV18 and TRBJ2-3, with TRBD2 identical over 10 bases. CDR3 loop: CASSPRSSGGVADTQYF. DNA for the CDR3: TGTGCCAGCTCACCACGGTCTAGCGGGGGTGTTGCAGATACGCAGTATTTT.